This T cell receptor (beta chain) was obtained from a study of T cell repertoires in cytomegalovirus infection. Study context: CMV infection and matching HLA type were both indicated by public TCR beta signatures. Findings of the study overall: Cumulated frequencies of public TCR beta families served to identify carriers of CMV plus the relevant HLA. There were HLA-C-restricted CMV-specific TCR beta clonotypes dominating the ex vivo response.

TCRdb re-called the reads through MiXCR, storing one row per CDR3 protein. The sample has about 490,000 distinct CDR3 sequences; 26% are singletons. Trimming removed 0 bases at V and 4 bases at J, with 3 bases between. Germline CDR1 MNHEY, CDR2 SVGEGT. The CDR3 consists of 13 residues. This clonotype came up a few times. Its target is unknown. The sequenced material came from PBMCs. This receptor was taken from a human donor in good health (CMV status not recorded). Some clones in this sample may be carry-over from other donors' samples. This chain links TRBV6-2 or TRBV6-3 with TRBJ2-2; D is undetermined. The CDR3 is CASSYSGTGELFF. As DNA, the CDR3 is TGTGCCAGCAGTTACTCGGGCACCGGGGAGCTGTTTTTT.